These 30 T cell receptor beta chains were sequenced from one sample in a study of blood T cell dynamics during melanoma immunotherapy. Sample time point: pre-treatment baseline. This table comes from immunoSEQ multiplex PCR, and its TCRdb copy is limited to in-frame clones, with some not included. The sample has 16,000 or so clones; approximately 93% are singletons. The sample was blood, taken from a patient treated with checkpoint blockade. These TCRs come from a human donor with melanoma.

This clone was seen a handful of times. The gene calls are TRBV2 and TRBJ1-5, with D perhaps TRBD1 (6 bases). CDR3 length: 17 residues. Germline CDR1 and CDR2: SNHLY and FYNNEI. V gave up 5 bases and J gave up 0 bases, with 17 bases separating them. The CDR3 reads CASSYSGTTYSNQPQHF. As DNA, the CDR3 is TGTGCCAGCAGTTATTCCGGGACAACCTATAGCAATCAGCCCCAGCATTTT.

The V gene is TRBV2, the J gene TRBJ1-4; no reliable D call. The CDR3 runs to 14 residues. Germline lookup yields CDR1 SNHLY and CDR2 FYNNEI. Trimming took 4 bases from V and 8 from J, leaving 14 bases between them. Here the CDR3 reads CASSVERLGEKLFF. The CDR3 DNA reads TGTGCCAGCAGTGTAGAACGACTGGGAGAAAAACTGTTTTTT. The whole variable domain, remainder taken from reference TRBV2 and TRBJ1-4, is EPEVTQTPSHQVTQMGQEVILRCVPISNHLYFYWYRQILGQKVEFLVSFYNNEISEKSEIFDDQFSVERPDGSNFTLKIRSTKLEDSAMYFCASSVERLGEKLFFGSGTQLSVL.

This chain uses TRBV30 with TRBJ1-1, with D maybe TRBD1 (6 bases). The CDR3 has 14 residues. Germline CDR1 reads GTSNPN; CDR2 reads SVGIG (reference sequence). Deletions cut 6 bases from V and 1 base from J, with 15 bases between. The CDR3 spells CACPRQEKNTEAFF. The DNA of the CDR3 is TGTGCCTGCCCCCGACAGGAGAAGAACACTGAAGCTTTCTTT.

This rearrangement joins TRBV10-1 to TRBJ1-5; D is undetermined. The CDR3 spans 15 residues. From germline, CDR1 is WNHNN and CDR2 SYGVQD (reference sequence). V dropped 3 bases and J dropped 2 bases, with 11 bases sitting between them. CDR3 coding DNA: TGCGCCAGCAGTGACACAAACGGAGGCAATCAGCCCCAGCATTTT. It codes for CASSDTNGGNQPQHF.

This clone was found a few times. V is TRBV27 and J is TRBJ2-7, with TRBD2 as a possible D gene (6 bases). The V gene's germline CDR1 is MNHEY and CDR2 SMNVEV (reference sequence). V lost 6 bases and J lost 5, with 17 bases in between. This CDR3 spans 14 amino acids. The CDR3 nucleotides are TGTGCCAGCAGAGGAGGGGAGAGGTGGCACGAGCAGTACTTC. This gives the protein CASRGGERWHEQYF.

This rearrangement joins TRBV9 to TRBJ2-1; perhaps TRBD2 as D (6 bases). The CDR3 sequence is 19 residues long. V dropped 0 bases and J dropped 1 base, with 20 bases sitting between them. CDR1 and CDR2 from the germline V gene are SGDLS and YYNGEE. CDR3 coding DNA: TGTGCCAGCAGCGTAGGGCGGGGCCCAAGTATCAGATCCTACAATGAGCAGTTCTTC. The encoded protein is CASSVGRGPSIRSYNEQFF.

The V call is TRBV6-5, the J call TRBJ1-2; unclear D gene. V lost 6 bases, J lost 7 bases, and 15 bases lay in between. The CDR3 runs to 13 residues. Per germline, CDR1 MNHEY and CDR2 SVGAGI. In DNA, the CDR3 is TGTGCCAGCAGCATTACCACGGGGTCTGGCTACACCTTC. It codes for CASSITTGSGYTF.

This clone was seen a handful of times. V usage is TRBV6-6 and J usage is TRBJ1-6; no firm D call. The V end was cut by 2 bases, the J end by 0 bases, with 8 bases between. From germline, CDR1 is MNHNY and CDR2 SVGAGI (reference sequence). CDR3 length: 16 residues. The CDR3 bases are TGTGCCAGCAGTTACCTGATGAGCTCCTATAATTCACCCCTCCACTTT. Translating gives CASSYLMSSYNSPLHF.

The chain uses TRBV14 and TRBJ2-5, with 14 bases fitting TRBD2. The CDR3 contains 18 residues. J lost 0 bases, V lost 4 bases, and 7 bases had no gene match. Looked up from germline, CDR1 is SGHDN and CDR2 is FVKESK. As DNA, the CDR3 is TGTGCCAGCAGCCGGGGACTAGCGGGAGCCCGATACCAAGAGACCCAGTACTTC. It translates to CASSRGLAGARYQETQYF.

In this sample, this clone turned up once. CDR3 protein: CASSGPPGQGSGNTIYF. The CDR3 bases are TGTGCCAGCAGCGGACCACCCGGACAGGGAAGTGGAAACACCATATATTTT. V and J are TRBV9 and TRBJ1-3; the match to TRBD1 covers 8 bases. CDR1 and CDR2 (germline): SGDLS, YYNGEE. CDR3 length equals 17 residues. The V gene end was trimmed by 3 bases and the J gene end by 3 bases; junction bases not matched to a gene: 11.

This chain connects TRBV5-1 to TRBJ2-7, with D maybe TRBD2 (7 bases). CDR1 and CDR2 from the germline V gene are SGHRS and YFSETQ. Trimming took off 3 bases at V and 3 bases at J, with 19 bases between the two ends. The CDR3 spans 16 residues. CDR3 sequence: CASSSAGANLVYEQYF. Here the CDR3 DNA reads TGCGCCAGCAGCTCCGCGGGGGCCAACCTCGTCTACGAGCAGTACTTC.

A few counts support this clone. The chain uses TRBV2 and TRBJ2-7; D is uncertain. With 2 bases removed from V and 4 bases from J, the gap between germline ends came to 9 bases. This CDR3 has 13 residues. Germline loops: CDR1 SNHLY, CDR2 FYNNEI. The CDR3 DNA reads as TGTGCCAGCAGTGAAATGGCTGGGTACGAGCAGTACTTC. Translating it yields CASSEMAGYEQYF.

The V call is TRBV15, the J call TRBJ1-4; unclear D gene. Germline V gene sequence: CDR1 LNHNV, CDR2 YYDKDF (reference sequence). The CDR3 has 11 residues. The CDR3: CSRQANEKLFF. CDR3 bases: TGTTCCAGGCAGGCTAATGAAAAACTGTTTTTT.

The chain combines TRBV27 with TRBJ2-7; 10 bases fit TRBD1. The CDR3 covers 15 residues. V dropped 7 bases and J dropped 0; count of bases not matched to a gene: 6. Germline V lookup: CDR1 MNHEY, CDR2 SMNVEV (reference sequence). CDR3 DNA: TGTGCCAGCAAACTGAGGACAGGGGGCTCCTACGAGCAGTACTTC. This gives the protein CASKLRTGGSYEQYF.

V usage is TRBV6-5 and J usage is TRBJ2-1, with D perhaps matching TRBD2 (6 bases). Trimming took off 8 bases at V and 4 bases at J, with 12 bases between the two ends. Germline loops: CDR1 MNHEY, CDR2 SVGAGI. The CDR3 has 13 amino acids. CDR3 nucleotides: TGTGCCAGCTGGCGGAGGGATTACAATGAGCAGTTCTTC. It encodes CASWRRDYNEQFF.

The chain is built from TRBV5-1 and TRBJ2-5, with D unclear. In germline, CDR1 is SGHRS, CDR2 YFSETQ. V was pared by 7 bases and J by 1 base, with 8 bases between. CDR3 length: 12 amino acids. The CDR3 region is CASHGFQETQYF. The CDR3 bases are TGCGCCAGCCACGGTTTCCAAGAGACCCAGTACTTC.

This clone has only one observation. The chain uses TRBV4-3 and TRBJ1-2, with 7 bases aligning to TRBD1. The germline V gene has CDR1 LGHNA and CDR2 YSLEER. The trim removed 3 bases at V and 5 bases at J, leaving 21 bases unmatched. This CDR3 region has 19 residues. Written as DNA, the CDR3 is TGCGCCAGCAGCCACACAGGGGTACGTGGGACGGGTACGGTTTATGGCTACACCTTC. Its protein product is CASSHTGVRGTGTVYGYTF.

This chain links TRBV2 with TRBJ1-5; D not resolved. V dropped 6 bases and J dropped 6 bases, with 9 bases sitting between them. The germline V gene has CDR1 SNHLY and CDR2 FYNNEI. The CDR3 is 12 residues long. This chain's CDR3 is CASSLNSQPQHF. The CDR3 nucleotides are TGTGCCAGCAGCTTGAATTCTCAGCCCCAGCATTTT.

This rearrangement joins TRBV4-1 to TRBJ2-2; 12 bases match TRBD2. After removal of 3 bases from V and 4 bases from J, the junction contained 9 bases not matched to a gene. This CDR3 is 18 amino acids long. CDR1 MGHRA and CDR2 YSYEKL come from the germline V gene. CDR3 loop: CASSQGKPGLAGTGELFF. CDR3 coding DNA: TGCGCCAGCAGCCAGGGTAAACCGGGACTAGCGGGCACCGGGGAGCTGTTTTTT.

This clone appeared a single time. This chain links TRBV5-1 with TRBJ2-2; D uncertain. Germline CDR1 is SGHRS and CDR2 is YFSETQ. The CDR3 has 14 amino acids. V dropped 3 bases and J dropped 5 bases, with 11 bases sitting between them. Here the CDR3 DNA reads TGCGCCAGCAGCTCAAATGCCGGGACCGGGGAGCTGTTTTTT. This codes for CASSSNAGTGELFF.

This rearrangement joins TRBV27 to TRBJ2-2, with TRBD1 matching 7 bases. Germline V gene sequence: CDR1 MNHEY, CDR2 SMNVEV (reference sequence). CDR3 size: 15 residues. Trimming removed 5 bases from V and 6 bases from J; junction bases left unmatched: 9. CDR3 in amino acids: CASSLNRGMAGELFF. The CDR3 DNA sequence: TGTGCCAGCAGTCTCAACAGGGGAATGGCCGGGGAGCTGTTTTTT.

J is TRBJ2-2 and V is TRBV29-1; 7 positions match TRBD1. The CDR3 loop spans 13 amino acids. Trimming removed 7 bases from V and 6 bases from J; junction bases left unmatched: 8. Germline V CDR1 and CDR2: SQVTM, ANQGSEA. DNA of the CDR3: TGCAGCGCTACTGAGACAGGGCCCGGGGAGCTGTTTTTT. It yields the protein CSATETGPGELFF.

The V and J genes are TRBV27 and TRBJ1-5; unclear D gene. The V gene lost 6 bases and the J gene lost 0 bases, with 9 bases spanning the gap. The CDR3 runs to 14 residues. Germline CDR1 is MNHEY and CDR2 is SMNVEV (reference sequence). The CDR3 DNA is TGTGCCAGCAGCCGCACAAATAGCAATCAGCCCCAGCATTTT. Encoded protein: CASSRTNSNQPQHF.

The table lists this clone with a count of one. The rearrangement joins TRBV5-1 to TRBJ2-1; TRBD2 matches 10 bases. The CDR3 loop spans 18 amino acids. V shed 4 bases and J 3 bases; nucleotides not matched to a gene: 13. Germline CDR1 is SGHRS and CDR2 is YFSETQ. The CDR3 DNA reads as TGCGCCAGCAGCCTGGGAGGGACTAGCGTAGGGCGCTACAATGAGCAGTTCTTC. It is translated as CASSLGGTSVGRYNEQFF.

This clone was picked up a small number of times. V is TRBV19 and J is TRBJ1-3; weak D call: TRBD1 (5 bases). Deletions cut 5 bases from V and 8 bases from J, with 10 bases between. Germline values: CDR1 LNHDA, CDR2 SQIVND (reference sequence). The CDR3 contains 12 residues. CDR3 DNA: TGTGCCAGTAGTCCTTGGGGGGACACCATATATTTT. Protein sequence: CASSPWGDTIYF.

The rearrangement uses TRBV19 and TRBJ1-1; D is unresolved. Trimming removed 6 bases at V and 0 bases at J, with 11 bases between. The CDR3 runs to 14 residues. Germline V lookup: CDR1 LNHDA, CDR2 SQIVND (reference sequence). This CDR3 reads CASRSTGMNTEAFF. The DNA for the CDR3 is TGTGCCAGTAGGTCCACGGGAATGAACACTGAAGCTTTCTTT.

V usage is TRBV5-1 and J usage is TRBJ2-1; 7 positions match TRBD2. The length of the CDR3 is 16 residues. Germline values: CDR1 SGHRS, CDR2 YFSETQ. Trimming cost V 0 bases and J 8 bases; bases outside gene matches: 11. The CDR3 sequence: CASSLGGRETTDEQFF. Here the CDR3 DNA reads TGCGCCAGCAGCTTGGGCGGGCGGGAGACAACGGATGAGCAGTTCTTC.

The genes are TRBV9 and TRBJ2-3; no firm D call. Trimming took off 10 bases at V and 9 bases at J, with 12 bases between the two ends. Germline CDR1 SGDLS, CDR2 YYNGEE. The CDR3 extends over 10 amino acids. The CDR3 region is CAGLFGTQYF. The CDR3 DNA reads TGTGCCGGTTTATTCGGAACGCAGTATTTT.

This rearrangement joins TRBV5-4 to TRBJ1-2; D uncertain. CDR3 length: 13 amino acids. V gave up 0 bases and J gave up 6 bases, with 9 bases separating them. Germline CDR1 reads SGHNT; CDR2 reads YYREEE (reference sequence). The DNA of the CDR3 is TGTGCCAGCAGCTTGGAGGTAGGGAATGGCTACACCTTC. Its translation is CASSLEVGNGYTF.

V is TRBV7-6 and J is TRBJ2-1, with 12 positions matching TRBD2. Germline assignment: CDR1 SGHVS and CDR2 FNYEAQ. CDR3 length: 15 amino acids. With V trimmed by 4 bases and J by 9 bases, 7 bases remained unmatched. The CDR3 here is CASSSRLAGVGEQFF. The CDR3 DNA follows: TGTGCCAGCAGCTCGCGACTAGCGGGGGTAGGTGAGCAGTTCTTC.